This T cell receptor (beta chain) was documented in a study of Ad26.COV2.S vaccination and SARS-CoV-2 variants. As to treatment: over 15 received Ad26.COV2.S at low or high dose, single or two shots; 5 received placebo; per-sample allocation not given. The samples date from day 63 after the first vaccine or placebo injection. What was given as vaccine was an Ad26 vector encoding Wuhan-strain SARS-CoV-2 spike. TCRdb's table, derived via immunoSEQ multiplex PCR, lists solely in-frame clones and lacks some. The sample consists of some 290,000 clones, about 86% of them appearing once. Worth noting for this clone: The same CDR3 is also encoded by other DNA sequences in this sample.

The CDR3 is 15 residues long. Germline-derived CDR1 and CDR2 are LGHDT and YNNKEL (reference sequence). V lost 5 bases to trimming and J lost 0 bases; unmatched junction nucleotides: 4. The TCR originated in a person aged 18-60 years who received the Ad26.COV2.S COVID-19 vaccine or a placebo. The chain uses TRBV3-1 (or the pseudogene TRBV3-2) and TRBJ2-1, with TRBD1 matching over 7 bases. Sequences were derived from peripheral blood, sampled in a trial of Ad26.COV2.S vaccine versus placebo. CDR3 sequence reads: CASSFRGSSYNEQFF. The DNA for the CDR3 is TGTGCCAGCAGCTTCAGGGGGAGCTCCTACAATGAGCAGTTCTTC.